The 32 T cell receptor beta chains given below trace back to one sample, sequenced in a study of blood T cells in healthy people across ages. A J-beta primer mix and a sample-barcoded 5' primer were used in a second PCR of about 7 to 12 cycles. TCRdb recomputed calls from the 5' RACE reads with MiXCR, one row per CDR3 protein. The data show about 640,000 distinct CDR3 sequences, around 54% seen once. The sequenced material came from blood. The origin of the receptors is a man aged 55 to 70 in good health.

This clonotype was counted ten times or more. The chain uses TRBV6-6 and TRBJ2-6; D remains unclear. The V end lost 6 bases, the J end lost 0 bases, and 3 bases lay between the germline ends. Germline V gene lookup returns CDR1 MNHNY and CDR2 SVGAGI (reference sequence). This CDR3 contains 13 residues. In nucleotides, the CDR3 is TGTGCCAGCAGCAGCTCTGGGGCCAACGTCCTGACTTTC. Its protein product is CASSSSGANVLTF.

The chain employs TRBV27 and TRBJ2-6; D is undetermined. The CDR3 is made up of 15 amino acids. Trimming stripped 6 bases from V and 4 bases from J, with 13 bases between. Looked up from germline, CDR1 is MNHEY and CDR2 is SMNVEV (reference sequence). The CDR3 nucleotides are TGTGCCAGCAGGTCGACGGGCGCGGGGGCCAACGTCCTGACTTTC. Its translation: CASRSTGAGANVLTF. Variable domain in full (rest from reference TRBV27 and TRBJ2-6): EAQVTQNPRYLITVTGKKLTVTCSQNMNHEYMSWYRQDPGLGLRQIYYSMNVEVTDKGDVPEGYKVSRKEKRNFPLILESPSPNQTSLYFCASRSTGAGANVLTFGAGSRLTVL.

Only a few counts were recorded for this clonotype. The genes are TRBV7-2 and TRBJ2-5; 9 bases align to TRBD2. Germline V gives CDR1 SGHTA, CDR2 FQGNSA. After removal of 5 bases from V and 3 bases from J, the junction contained 4 bases not matched to a gene. The CDR3 loop spans 14 amino acids. Here the CDR3 reads CASSLLAGKETQYF. CDR3 DNA sequence: TGTGCCAGCAGCCTCCTAGCGGGAAAAGAGACCCAGTACTTC.

V is TRBV20-1 and J is TRBJ2-3; D might be TRBD1 (6 bases). Trimming shortened V by 6 bases and J by 1 base, and 17 bases separated the two germline ends. CDR3 length: 15 residues. Per the germline V gene, CDR1 is DFQATT and CDR2 is SNEGSKA (reference sequence). CDR3 in DNA: TGCAGTGCCCCTACAGGGCCGTTTGGCACAGATACGCAGTATTTT. Its protein is CSAPTGPFGTDTQYF.

V gene TRBV20-1 combines with J gene TRBJ1-1, with a weak D call TRBD1 (6 bases). The ends were cut back, 1 base at V and 0 bases at J, with 12 bases in the middle. CDR1 and CDR2 (germline): DFQATT, SNEGSKA (reference sequence). CDR3 length equals 15 residues. CDR3: CSARGGGLLNTEAFF. Written as DNA, the CDR3 is TGCAGTGCTAGAGGCGGGGGGCTTTTGAACACTGAAGCTTTCTTT.

This chain joins TRBV14 and TRBJ1-1; 7 nucleotides match TRBD1. Trimming removed 1 base from V and 6 bases from J; junction bases left unmatched: 5. Germline CDR1 is SGHDN and CDR2 is FVKESK. CDR3 size: 14 residues. CDR3 region: CASSQGNRGAEAFF. The DNA of the CDR3 is TGTGCCAGCAGCCAAGGTAACAGGGGCGCTGAAGCTTTCTTT.

The rearrangement uses TRBV12-3 or TRBV12-4 and TRBJ2-4, with 8 positions matching TRBD1. With the DNA end fitting TRBJ2-7 better, the J assignment may be wrong. This CDR3 contains 12 residues. Here the CDR3 DNA reads TGTGCCAGCACCTTGACAGGGGTCGAGCAGTACTTC. Translating it yields CASTLTGVEQYF.

This sequence joins TRBV9 and TRBJ2-1; D might be TRBD2 (7 bases). The CDR3 spans 15 residues. V shed 4 bases and J shed 7 bases, with 18 bases lying between them. Germline CDR1 reads SGDLS; CDR2 reads YYNGEE. The DNA for the CDR3 is TGTGCCAGCAGCATAACAGGGAGGGGGGATAATGAGCAGTTCTTC. It translates to CASSITGRGDNEQFF.

Remarks on this clonotype: One junction end disagrees with the germline gene, perhaps due to a read error. The V gene is TRBV20-1, the J gene TRBJ1-5; D is uncertain. This CDR3 has 13 residues. The germline gives CDR1 DFQATT, CDR2 SNEGSKA (reference sequence). CDR3 sequence reads: CSARGQLTGPQHF. The DNA for the CDR3 is TGCAGTGCCAGAGGGCAGCTAACGGGGCCCCAGCATTTT.

The rearrangement joins TRBV4-1 to TRBJ1-2; 8 bases are shared with TRBD1. The CDR3 loop spans 15 amino acids. Germline CDR1 MGHRA, CDR2 YSYEKL. With V trimmed by 2 bases and J by 2 bases, 4 bases remained unmatched. CDR3 DNA sequence: TGCGCCAGCAGCCAACCAAGGACAGGGAACTATGGCTACACCTTC. It codes for CASSQPRTGNYGYTF.

The chain combines TRBV6-2 or TRBV6-3 with TRBJ2-7; possibly TRBD2 for D (5 bases). This CDR3 spans 15 amino acids. V lost 0 bases, J lost 5 bases, and 14 bases lay in between. Germline assignment: CDR1 MNHEY and CDR2 SVGEGT. The CDR3 bases are TGTGCCAGCAGTTACTCGAATGGAGGACCGGACGAGCAGTACTTC. This sequence encodes CASSYSNGGPDEQYF.

The rearrangement uses TRBV12-3 or TRBV12-4 and TRBJ2-1, with 12 bases that match TRBD2. V was clipped by 4 bases and J by 5 bases; unmatched bases: 3. The CDR3 spans 15 residues. The CDR3, as DNA: TGTGCCAGCAGTTCGCGGACTAGCGGGGACAATGAGCAGTTCTTC. It codes for CASSSRTSGDNEQFF.

The chain is built from TRBV7-8 and TRBJ2-7, with D possibly matching TRBD2 (5 bases). The CDR3 sequence is 13 residues long. CDR1 is SGHVS, CDR2 FQNEAQ, per germline. Trimming cost V 5 bases and J 7 bases, with 15 bases left between them. The CDR3 here is CASSAIPGGEQYF. CDR3 bases: TGTGCCAGCAGCGCGATTCCTGGCGGGGAGCAGTACTTC. Using reference TRBV7-8 and TRBJ2-7 for the parts outside the CDR3, the full variable domain is GAGVSQSPRYKVAKRGQDVALRCDPISGHVSLFWYQQALGQGPEFLTYFQNEAQLDKSGLPSDRFFAERPEGSVSTLKIQRTQQEDSAVYLCASSAIPGGEQYFGPGTRLTVT.

The chain links TRBV3-1 to TRBJ2-3; D is uncertain. The germline V gene has CDR1 LGHDT and CDR2 YNNKEL (reference sequence). V lost 5 bases to trimming and J lost 2 bases, with 5 bases between them. CDR3 length equals 12 residues. Here the CDR3 DNA reads TGTGCCAGCAGCATACTCACAGATACGCAGTATTTT. Residues: CASSILTDTQYF.

This clonotype was observed a handful of times. In DNA form, the CDR3 reads TGTGCCAGCAGCCGCGGGACTAGAGAGACCCAGTACTTC. Translating gives CASSRGTRETQYF. The chain recombines TRBV7-9 with TRBJ2-4, with TRBD2 matching 8 bases. The end of the DNA fits TRBJ2-5 better, so the J call may be wrong. This CDR3 is 13 amino acids long. The germline CDR1 and CDR2 sequences are SEHNR and FQNEAQ (reference sequence).

The rearrangement uses TRBV10-2 and TRBJ2-3, with D hard to call. The CDR3 runs to 16 residues. The germline gives CDR1 WSHSY, CDR2 SAAADI. V lost 0 bases to trimming and J lost 2 bases, with 12 bases between them. Written as DNA, the CDR3 is TGCGCCAGCAGTGAGTCGAAGGCAGCCCTCACAGATACGCAGTATTTT. Translation: CASSESKAALTDTQYF.

The chain couples TRBV19 to TRBJ2-7; 7 bases align to TRBD1. Germline CDR1 LNHDA, CDR2 SQIVND (reference sequence). The length of the CDR3 is 17 residues. The junction had 13 bases not matched to a gene; V was cut back by 1 base and J by 4 bases. CDR3 coding DNA: TGTGCCAGTAGTATAGGTTGGCAGGGGGTTGCAGAATACGAGCAGTACTTC. It codes for CASSIGWQGVAEYEQYF. The full variable domain, with the rest looked up from reference TRBV19 and TRBJ2-7, is DGGITQSPKYLFRKEGQNVTLSCEQNLNHDAMYWYRQDPGQGLRLIYYSQIVNDFQKGDIAEGYSVSREKKESFPLTVTSAQKNPTAFYLCASSIGWQGVAEYEQYFGPGTRLTVT.

The chain recombines TRBV6-5 with TRBJ2-1; 10 nucleotides agree with TRBD1. The CDR3 runs 14 residues. The germline V gene encodes CDR1 MNHEY and CDR2 SVGAGI. The J segment lost 4 bases and the V segment lost 10 bases, leaving 7 bases of the junction unmatched. Here the CDR3 reads CATSPGQGYNEQFF. The CDR3, as DNA: TGTGCCACCTCACCGGGACAGGGGTACAATGAGCAGTTCTTC.

This chain connects TRBV10-2 to TRBJ2-4; D might be TRBD1 (6 bases). V lost 3 bases to trimming and J lost 0 bases, with 6 bases between them. The germline V gene encodes CDR1 WSHSY and CDR2 SAAADI. This CDR3 has 14 residues. This chain's CDR3 is CASSEQGAKNIQYF. The CDR3 nucleotides read TGCGCCAGCAGTGAACAGGGAGCCAAAAACATTCAGTACTTC.

This rearrangement joins TRBV4-2 to TRBJ2-3; a weak D match, TRBD2 (5 bases). Per germline, CDR1 LGHNA and CDR2 YNFKEQ. CDR3 length equals 16 residues. Trimming shortened V by 4 bases and J by 3 bases, and 17 bases separated the two germline ends. The CDR3, as DNA: TGTGCCAGCAGCCTCGGCGGTAGCGATGGGACAGATACGCAGTATTTT. Translating it yields CASSLGGSDGTDTQYF.

The chain carries TRBV20-1 and TRBJ2-1; D not certain. The CDR3 runs to 12 residues. Trimming took 1 base from V and 8 from J, leaving 9 bases between them. CDR1 is DFQATT and CDR2 is SNEGSKA in the germline V gene (reference sequence). CDR3 protein: CSARVDGYEQFF. CDR3 nucleotide sequence: TGCAGTGCTAGAGTGGACGGGTATGAGCAGTTCTTC.

The chain has TRBV6-1 and TRBJ1-2; D is unclear. The CDR3 length is 14 residues. The V end lost 3 bases, the J end lost 7 bases, and 15 bases lay between the germline ends. Germline-derived CDR1 and CDR2 are MNHNS and SASEGT. The CDR3 here is CASSDLDVWSGYTF. The CDR3 coding sequence is TGTGCCAGCAGTGATCTGGACGTTTGGAGTGGCTACACCTTC.

The rearrangement uses TRBV5-5 and TRBJ2-5; 11 bases match TRBD2. The germline V gene encodes CDR1 SGHKS and CDR2 YYEKEE (reference sequence). The CDR3 has 17 amino acids. J was trimmed by 4 bases and V by 4 bases; bases with no gene match: 12. CDR3 nucleotides: TGTGCCAGCAGCCCCGTTGGTGCTAGCGGGGGGCGAGAGACCCAGTACTTC. Its translation is CASSPVGASGGRETQYF.

V usage is TRBV20-1 and J usage is TRBJ1-2; 11 bases match TRBD1. Unmatched junction bases numbered 8, after V lost 7 bases and J lost 4 bases. Germline V gene data show CDR1 as DFQATT and CDR2 as SNEGSKA (reference sequence). The CDR3 is made up of 14 amino acids. The CDR3 region is CSVTFGTGGYGYTF. CDR3 nucleotides: TGCAGTGTCACTTTCGGGACAGGGGGCTATGGCTACACCTTC.

The CDR3 bases are TGCAGTGCTAGAGATTCAGGAGGGAGCGACATTCAGTACTTC. The encoded protein is CSARDSGGSDIQYF. The genes are TRBV20-1 and TRBJ2-7, with TRBD2 as a possible D gene (6 bases). The J call may be faulty, since TRBJ2-4 better matches the DNA end. Germline CDR1 reads DFQATT; CDR2 reads SNEGSKA (reference sequence). The length of the CDR3 is 14 residues.

V gene TRBV27 combines with J gene TRBJ2-5; 8 bases line up with TRBD2. This CDR3 is built from 17 residues. The germline V gene encodes CDR1 MNHEY and CDR2 SMNVEV (reference sequence). J was trimmed by 3 bases and V by 3 bases; bases with no gene match: 12. The CDR3: CASSFRLAGHWKETQYF. The CDR3 bases are TGTGCCAGCAGTTTTCGGCTAGCGGGCCATTGGAAAGAGACCCAGTACTTC.

The CDR3 DNA is TGCAGCGTTGAACGGACTACATTTTCTATCAAGACCCAGTACTTC. Translated: CSVERTTFSIKTQYF. The chain carries TRBV29-1 and TRBJ2-5, with D possibly TRBD2 on 6 matching bases. CDR3 length: 15 residues. V lost 2 bases and J lost 6, with 19 bases in between. Per germline, CDR1 SQVTM and CDR2 ANQGSEA.

In regard to this clonotype: A much larger clone lies one base from this, so it may be a read error. V gene TRBV3-1 combines with J gene TRBJ2-1; D remains ambiguous. Per germline, CDR1 LGHDT and CDR2 YNNKEL (reference sequence). This CDR3 spans 15 amino acids. The CDR3 loop is CTSSQGRAIGNEQFF. CDR3 sequence (DNA): TGTACCAGCAGCCAAGGTCGGGCCATAGGGAATGAGCAGTTCTTC.

The V and J genes are TRBV6-5 and TRBJ2-5, with 8 positions matching TRBD1. Germline lookup yields CDR1 MNHEY and CDR2 SVGAGI. After removal of 0 bases from V and 5 bases from J, the junction contained 5 bases not matched to a gene. The CDR3 is 15 residues long. CDR3 nucleotides: TGTGCCAGCAGTTACTCGGGACAGGAGCGCGAGACCCAGTACTTC. Translation: CASSYSGQERETQYF.

This chain joins TRBV9 and TRBJ2-1; D is perhaps TRBD2 (5 bases). Germline V CDR1 and CDR2: SGDLS, YYNGEE. CDR3 length: 17 amino acids. V lost 3 bases and J 0 bases, leaving 16 bases between the germline ends. CDR3 coding DNA: TGTGCCAGCAGCGCCCGTAGAGGGTGGTTCTCCTACAATGAGCAGTTCTTC. This gives the protein CASSARRGWFSYNEQFF.

This chain connects TRBV12-5 to TRBJ1-1; perhaps TRBD1 as D (6 bases). With 10 bases removed from V and 4 bases from J, the gap between germline ends came to 10 bases. The CDR3 runs 11 residues. Per germline, CDR1 LGHNT and CDR2 FRNRAP. The CDR3 loop is CAIQGSTEAFF. In nucleotides, the CDR3 is TGTGCTATCCAGGGGAGCACTGAAGCTTTCTTT.

The rearrangement uses TRBV25-1 and TRBJ1-6, with TRBD1 as a possible D gene (5 bases). The V gene lost 3 bases and the J gene lost 1 base, with 16 bases spanning the gap. Germline V gives CDR1 MGHDK, CDR2 SYGVNS. The CDR3 runs 18 residues. As DNA, the CDR3 is TGTGCCAGCAGTGACGGGCTTGGAGGGGCTTCCTATAATTCACCCCTCCACTTT. Its translation is CASSDGLGGASYNSPLHF.